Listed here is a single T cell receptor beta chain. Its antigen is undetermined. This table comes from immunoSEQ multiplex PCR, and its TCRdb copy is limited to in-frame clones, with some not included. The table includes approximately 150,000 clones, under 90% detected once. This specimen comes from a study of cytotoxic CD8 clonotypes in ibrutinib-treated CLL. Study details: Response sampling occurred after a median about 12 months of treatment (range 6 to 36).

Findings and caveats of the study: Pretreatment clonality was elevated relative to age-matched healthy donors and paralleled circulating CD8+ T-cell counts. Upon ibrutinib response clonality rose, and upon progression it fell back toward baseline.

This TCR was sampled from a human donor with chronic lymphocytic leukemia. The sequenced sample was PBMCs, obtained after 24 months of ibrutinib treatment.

CDR3 sequence: CASRETGPHNQPQHF. DNA for the CDR3: TGTGCCAGCAGGGAAACGGGACCGCACAATCAGCCCCAGCATTTT. V usage is TRBV2 and J usage is TRBJ1-5; perhaps TRBD1 as D (5 bases). V gave up 6 bases and J gave up 3 bases, with 15 bases separating them. The CDR3 covers 15 residues. The germline CDR1 and CDR2 sequences are SNHLY and FYNNEI.